This entry lists 10 T cell receptor beta chains sequenced from one sample in a study of CD8+ T cells in alopecia areata. Extracted from the samples, RNA was reverse transcribed into cDNA to serve as the sequencing template. The table came from immunoSEQ multiplex PCR; TCRdb's copy has only in-frame clones and leaves some out. This table has about 130,000 clones, approximately 49% appearing once. The specimen comprised CD8+ T cells sorted from blood, sampled at week 0. Every receptor here comes from a human donor with alopecia areata.

The chain carries TRBV5-5 and TRBJ2-3; the match to TRBD1 covers 9 bases. Trimming at V came to 4 bases and at J to 4 bases, leaving 10 bases not matched to a gene. The CDR3 is 16 amino acids. Germline CDR1 and CDR2: SGHKS and YYEKEE (reference sequence). CDR3 bases: TGTGCCAGCAGCCAAGATGAGGGACAGGGCGCAGATACGCAGTATTTT. As protein: CASSQDEGQGADTQYF.

This clone was counted a few times. This chain connects TRBV19 to TRBJ2-7, with TRBD1 matching 10 bases. Germline values: CDR1 LNHDA, CDR2 SQIVND (reference sequence). With 4 bases clipped from V and 2 bases from J, the junction kept 2 bases outside the gene matches. This CDR3 has 14 amino acids. The CDR3 sequence is CASSRDRGTYEQYF. The DNA for the CDR3 is TGTGCCAGTAGTAGGGACAGGGGAACCTACGAGCAGTACTTC.

V is TRBV9 and J is TRBJ1-6; 7 bases are a match to TRBD1. This CDR3 region has 15 residues. From germline, CDR1 is SGDLS and CDR2 YYNGEE. The V segment lost 0 bases and the J segment 13 bases; nucleotides outside the gene matches: 10. Written as DNA, the CDR3 is TGTGCCAGCAGCGTAGAAAGGGACAGTATTGGCCCCCTCCACTTT. This translates into CASSVERDSIGPLHF.

This chain joins TRBV15 and TRBJ2-5; weak D call: TRBD2 (6 bases). Trimming removed 3 bases from V and 5 bases from J, with 16 bases in between. The CDR3 spans 15 residues. Per the germline V gene, CDR1 is LNHNV and CDR2 is YYDKDF (reference sequence). This CDR3 reads CATSSPPGGVETQYF. The CDR3 nucleotides are TGTGCCACCAGCAGTCCCCCGGGCGGGGTGGAGACCCAGTACTTC.

This chain joins TRBV15 and TRBJ2-1, with 7 positions matching TRBD1. The CDR3 has 16 amino acids. CDR1 and CDR2 (germline): LNHNV, YYDKDF (reference sequence). V lost 0 bases, J lost 3 bases, and 5 bases stayed unmatched. DNA of the CDR3: TGTGCCACCAGCAGAGATCCGGGACAGAACTACAATGAGCAGTTCTTC. This gives the protein CATSRDPGQNYNEQFF.

This chain links TRBV4-1 with TRBJ2-3, with 7 bases fitting TRBD2. CDR1 and CDR2 from the germline V gene are MGHRA and YSYEKL. The CDR3 has 17 residues. With V trimmed by 0 bases and J by 2 bases, 8 bases remained unmatched. CDR3 sequence: CASSQDREGVDTDTQYF. The CDR3 DNA reads as TGCGCCAGCAGCCAAGATAGGGAGGGTGTCGACACAGATACGCAGTATTTT.

This clone was picked up a small number of times. The rearrangement links TRBV30 to TRBJ2-3, with 7 bases matching TRBD1. V lost 0 bases, J lost 1 base, and 4 bases stayed unmatched. Germline CDR1 is GTSNPN and CDR2 is SVGIG (reference sequence). The CDR3 runs 15 residues. CDR3 loop: CAWSVTGARTDTQYF. As DNA, the CDR3 is TGTGCCTGGAGTGTCACAGGGGCCCGCACAGATACGCAGTATTTT. Full variable domain (rest looked up from reference TRBV30 and TRBJ2-3): SQTIHQWPATLVQPVGSPLSLECTVEGTSNPNLYWYRQAAGRGLQLLFYSVGIGQISSEVPQNLSASRPQDRQFILSSKKLLLSDSGFYLCAWSVTGARTDTQYFGPGTRLTVL.

In DNA, the CDR3 is TGTGCCAGCAGCGTAGAGGGGTCGGCAGATACGCAGTATTTT. It codes for CASSVEGSADTQYF. The chain couples TRBV9 to TRBJ2-3; D is perhaps TRBD1 (5 bases). Germline values: CDR1 SGDLS, CDR2 YYNGEE. This CDR3 has 14 residues. Trimming pared 0 bases from V and 4 bases from J, leaving 9 bases between.

J is TRBJ2-7 and V is TRBV5-6; 9 bases line up with TRBD1. The germline gives CDR1 SGHDT, CDR2 YYEEEE. Trimming removed 2 bases from V and 2 bases from J; junction bases left unmatched: 2. This CDR3 is 14 amino acids long. The CDR3 region is CASSFGTGTYEQYF. The CDR3 DNA follows: TGTGCCAGCAGCTTTGGGACAGGGACCTACGAGCAGTACTTC. The variable domain in full, with the rest retrieved from reference TRBV5-6 and TRBJ2-7, is DAGVTQSPTHLIKTRGQQVTLRCSPKSGHDTVSWYQQALGQGPQFIFQYYEEEERQRGNFPDRFSGHQFPNYSSELNVNALLLGDSALYLCASSFGTGTYEQYFGPGTRLTVT.

V and J are TRBV30 and TRBJ1-1, with 7 bases that match TRBD1. Germline V gene data show CDR1 as GTSNPN and CDR2 as SVGIG (reference sequence). J gave up 4 bases and V 5 bases, and 7 bases lay outside the gene matches. This CDR3 is built from 13 residues. This CDR3 reads CAWGGQPFTEAFF. The DNA of the CDR3 is TGTGCCTGGGGGGGACAGCCGTTCACTGAAGCTTTCTTT.